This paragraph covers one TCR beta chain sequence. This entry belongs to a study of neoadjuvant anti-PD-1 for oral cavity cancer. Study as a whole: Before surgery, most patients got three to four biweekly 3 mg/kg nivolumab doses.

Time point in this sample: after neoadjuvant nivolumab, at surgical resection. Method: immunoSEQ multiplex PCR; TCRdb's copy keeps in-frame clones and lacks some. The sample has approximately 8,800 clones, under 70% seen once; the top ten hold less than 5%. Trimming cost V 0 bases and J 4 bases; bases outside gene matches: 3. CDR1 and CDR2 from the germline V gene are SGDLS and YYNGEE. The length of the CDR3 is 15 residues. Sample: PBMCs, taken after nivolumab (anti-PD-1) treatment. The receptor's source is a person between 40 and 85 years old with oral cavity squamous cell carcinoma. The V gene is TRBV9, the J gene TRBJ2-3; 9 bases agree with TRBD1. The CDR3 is CASSVEGQGSDTQYF. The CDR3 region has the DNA TGTGCCAGCAGCGTAGAGGGACAGGGTTCAGATACGCAGTATTTT. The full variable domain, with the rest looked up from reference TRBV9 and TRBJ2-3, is DSGVTQTPKHLITATGQRVTLRCSPRSGDLSVYWYQQSLDQGLQFLIQYYNGEERAKGNILERFSAQQFPDLHSELNLSSLELGDSALYFCASSVEGQGSDTQYFGPGTRLTVL.